The sequence of this T cell receptor beta chain was determined in a study of T cell responses to AZD1222 COVID-19 vaccine. Findings and caveats of the study: Dominant at 160-218 and 743-854, vaccine-associated CD4 TCRs also spanned spike. A reported finding is that nearly half of spike-specific TCRs target unmutated variant regions.

Germline V CDR1 and CDR2: LNHNV, YYDKDF (reference sequence). Deletions cut 1 base from V and 2 bases from J, with 12 bases between. The CDR3 is made up of 16 amino acids. Clones were sequenced by immunoSEQ multiplex PCR, and TCRdb holds only the in-frame ones, with some missing. The sample includes over 150,000 clones, about 90% of them seen just once. Of note for this clone: What it binds is unknown.

Sequenced material: peripheral blood, taken on day 0 of AZD1222 vaccination. The gene calls are TRBV15 and TRBJ1-3, with D hard to call. The receptor was isolated from an adult in good health. The CDR3 is CATSRVHQAPGNTIYF. In DNA form, the CDR3 reads TGTGCCACCAGCAGAGTGCATCAGGCGCCTGGAAACACCATATATTTT.